The subject of this entry is one T cell receptor beta chain. This record belongs to a study of technical replicates of blood from several donors. Germline V gene sequence: CDR1 GTSNPN, CDR2 SVGIG (reference sequence). The germline V and J ends were trimmed by 1 base and 13 bases, with 10 bases remaining between them. The CDR3 is made up of 11 amino acids. This table comes from immunoSEQ multiplex PCR, and its TCRdb copy is limited to in-frame clones, with some not included. Among roughly 70,000 clones listed, more than 85% were seen once. The sequence was collected from a human donor in good health. Some clones in this sample may be carry-over from other donors' samples. The chain combines TRBV30 with TRBJ1-4; D not resolved. Sequencing input: PBMCs. CDR3 sequence reads: CAWSAAEGLFF. The DNA of the CDR3 is TGTGCCTGGAGTGCGGCGGAGGGACTGTTTTTT.